The 31 T cell receptor beta chains below come from one sample, sequenced in a study of T cell responses to AZD1222 COVID-19 vaccine. Assay: immunoSEQ multiplex PCR; the TCRdb copy retains only in-frame clones and omits some. The sample lists nearly 35,000 clones, 85% to 90% occurring once. The starting material was peripheral blood, obtained 28 days after the second AZD1222 dose. Receptors were obtained from an adult who received the AZD1222 COVID-19 vaccine.

V and J are TRBV6-1 and TRBJ2-5, with D unclear. The CDR3 has 12 amino acids. The V gene's germline CDR1 is MNHNS and CDR2 SASEGT. Trimming shortened V by 5 bases and J by 2 bases, and 6 bases separated the two germline ends. The CDR3 here is CASSFTQETQYF. The CDR3 region has the DNA TGTGCCAGCAGTTTCACACAAGAGACCCAGTACTTC.

The chain couples TRBV6-2 or TRBV6-3 to TRBJ2-5; the match to TRBD2 covers 7 bases. This CDR3 has 16 amino acids. Trimming at V came to 0 bases and at J to 5 bases, leaving 9 bases not matched to a gene. Per germline, CDR1 MNHEY and CDR2 SVGEGT. CDR3 DNA: TGTGCCAGCAGTTACTCTAGGAGGGAGGGAACGGAGACCCAGTACTTC. Translated, it gives CASSYSRREGTETQYF.

The rearrangement uses TRBV27 and TRBJ2-7; no clear D. CDR3 length: 11 residues. CDR1 MNHEY and CDR2 SMNVEV come from the germline V gene (reference sequence). The ends were cut back, 8 bases at V and 4 bases at J, with 9 bases in the middle. The CDR3 DNA reads as TGTGCCAGCGCTAGAGGATACGAGCAGTACTTC. This translates into CASARGYEQYF.

The chain carries TRBV7-3 and TRBJ2-3; the match to TRBD2 covers 7 bases. After removal of 5 bases from V and 0 bases from J, the junction contained 8 bases not matched to a gene. The CDR3 totals 16 residues. Germline V gene data show CDR1 as SGHTA and CDR2 as FQGTGA. CDR3 nucleotide sequence: TGTGCCAGCAGCCGAGGGGCGGGAGCTAGCACAGATACGCAGTATTTT. This encodes CASSRGAGASTDTQYF.

This clone appeared a single time. The chain combines TRBV4-1 with TRBJ2-7; D possibly corresponds to TRBD1 (6 bases). Germline-derived CDR1 and CDR2 are MGHRA and YSYEKL. The CDR3 runs to 15 residues. V lost 6 bases to trimming and J lost 3 bases, with 18 bases between them. The CDR3 spells CASRVSPEGDYEQYF. Written as DNA, the CDR3 is TGCGCCAGCAGGGTGAGTCCTGAGGGGGACTACGAGCAGTACTTC.

This chain joins TRBV7-2 and TRBJ2-7; D might be TRBD1 (5 bases). CDR3 length: 16 amino acids. The V end lost 1 base, the J end lost 0 bases, and 13 bases lay between the germline ends. CDR1 and CDR2 from the germline V gene are SGHTA and FQGNSA. CDR3 in amino acids: CASSLGSGWSSYEQYF. The CDR3 DNA follows: TGTGCCAGCAGCTTAGGGTCAGGGTGGAGCTCCTACGAGCAGTACTTC.

This clone was seen only a few times. V usage is TRBV29-1 and J usage is TRBJ1-1; D is ambiguous. The CDR3 runs to 12 residues. With 6 bases removed from V and 2 bases from J, the gap between germline ends came to 10 bases. Germline V lookup: CDR1 SQVTM, CDR2 ANQGSEA. CDR3 loop: CSVTRVNTEAFF. CDR3 in DNA: TGCAGCGTGACAAGAGTTAACACTGAAGCTTTCTTT.

The V gene is TRBV12-3 or TRBV12-4, the J gene TRBJ2-7; 10 bases fit TRBD1. The CDR3 is made up of 13 amino acids. Germline trimming cut 5 bases from V and 6 bases from J; bases unmatched to any gene: 4. In DNA, the CDR3 is TGTGCCAGCAGTCCCCGGACAGGGGGCGAGCAGTACTTC. This encodes CASSPRTGGEQYF.

V usage is TRBV6-5 and J usage is TRBJ1-1; D may be TRBD1 (5 bases). CDR1 is MNHEY and CDR2 is SVGAGI in the germline V gene. This CDR3 region has 15 residues. V was cut by 2 bases and J by 2 bases, with 12 bases left in between. This CDR3 is CASSYGGRANTEAFF. The CDR3 nucleotides are TGTGCCAGCAGTTACGGGGGACGGGCAAACACTGAAGCTTTCTTT.

The rearrangement uses TRBV5-1 and TRBJ2-1, with D perhaps TRBD1 (6 bases). The CDR3 length is 14 residues. V lost 5 bases to trimming and J lost 4 bases, with 13 bases between them. CDR1 is SGHRS, CDR2 YFSETQ, per germline. CDR3 sequence: CASSKGEEYNEQFF. CDR3 nucleotide sequence: TGCGCCAGCAGTAAGGGGGAAGAATACAATGAGCAGTTCTTC.

The chain employs TRBV19 and TRBJ1-1; 8 bases agree with TRBD1. The junction had 12 bases not matched to a gene; V was cut back by 7 bases and J by 5 bases. Germline assignment: CDR1 LNHDA and CDR2 SQIVND (reference sequence). This CDR3 is 15 amino acids long. The CDR3 sequence: CASTVLQGARTEAFF. CDR3 nucleotides: TGTGCCAGTACGGTACTGCAGGGGGCGCGTACTGAAGCTTTCTTT.

The V gene is TRBV11-1, the J gene TRBJ2-6; D may be TRBD1 or TRBD2 (6 bases each). The CDR3 sequence is 16 residues long. Per germline, CDR1 SGHAT and CDR2 FQDESV (reference sequence). The ends were cut back, 2 bases at V and 3 bases at J, with 11 bases in the middle. Written as DNA, the CDR3 is TGTGCCAGCAGCTTAATCCGGGGGCTTGGGGCCAACGTCCTGACTTTC. As protein: CASSLIRGLGANVLTF.

CDR3 DNA sequence: TGTGCCAGCAGCCAAGACAGGGAACTGTTTTTT. Translation gives CASSQDRELFF. The V and J genes are TRBV12-3 or TRBV12-4 and TRBJ1-4; the match to TRBD1 covers 7 bases. CDR3 length: 11 amino acids. Germline trimming cut 6 bases from V and 12 bases from J; bases unmatched to any gene: 4.

The chain recombines TRBV4-1 with TRBJ2-3, with no clear D. CDR1 and CDR2 from the germline V gene are MGHRA and YSYEKL. The CDR3 is 15 residues long. V was trimmed by 5 bases and J by 0 bases, leaving 12 bases between them. The CDR3 bases are TGCGCCAGCAGCAAAGGGTTAGCAAGCACAGATACGCAGTATTTT. Translated, it gives CASSKGLASTDTQYF.

The chain carries TRBV19 and TRBJ2-7; weak D call: TRBD1 (6 bases). The CDR3 is 12 residues long. Trimming removed 6 bases from V and 7 bases from J, with 13 bases in between. CDR1 and CDR2 (germline): LNHDA, SQIVND (reference sequence). Written as DNA, the CDR3 is TGTGCCAGTAGCAGGGGTTTCCGGGAGCAGTACTTC. Its translation: CASSRGFREQYF.

The chain couples TRBV28 to TRBJ1-2, with 9 bases that match TRBD1. V was pared by 6 bases and J by 7 bases, with 6 bases of the junction left unmatched. Germline V gives CDR1 MDHEN, CDR2 SYDVKM. CDR3 length: 13 residues. The CDR3 sequence: CASRLDRGSGYTF. Here the CDR3 DNA reads TGTGCCAGCAGACTGGACAGGGGAAGTGGCTACACCTTC.

The chain couples TRBV12-3 or TRBV12-4 to TRBJ1-2; the D is unclear. There are 12 residues in the CDR3. Trimming pared 5 bases from V and 1 base from J, leaving 5 bases between. CDR3 in DNA: TGTGCCAGCAGTACTGATAACTATGGCTACACCTTC. This sequence encodes CASSTDNYGYTF.

This rearrangement joins TRBV3-1 (or the pseudogene TRBV3-2) to TRBJ1-3; the D gene is possibly TRBD1 (6 bases). Deletions cut 4 bases from V and 2 bases from J, with 18 bases between. Germline CDR1 LGHDT, CDR2 YNNKEL (reference sequence). This CDR3 is built from 17 residues. The CDR3 sequence: CASSRDTGTGTGNTIYF. CDR3 sequence (DNA): TGTGCCAGCAGCCGCGATACGGGAACAGGGACTGGAAACACCATATATTTT.

V gene TRBV2 combines with J gene TRBJ2-5; TRBD2 matches at 7 bases. V shed 8 bases, J shed 2 bases, and the junction held 8 bases outside the gene matches. Germline V CDR1 and CDR2: SNHLY, FYNNEI. CDR3 length: 14 amino acids. The CDR3 DNA reads TGTGCCAGCCGCCAGGGAGCGGGGCAAGAGACCCAGTACTTC. Translation: CASRQGAGQETQYF.

J is TRBJ1-1 and V is TRBV9; D gene unclear. Germline V gives CDR1 SGDLS, CDR2 YYNGEE. CDR3 length: 14 residues. V was trimmed by 4 bases and J by 5 bases, leaving 15 bases between them. CDR3 DNA sequence: TGTGCCAGCAGCCCCCTGGATATGAGTACTGAAGCTTTCTTT. Its protein is CASSPLDMSTEAFF.

J is TRBJ2-5 and V is TRBV6-5; D is possibly TRBD1 (5 bases). Germline CDR1 is MNHEY and CDR2 is SVGAGI. This CDR3 is 13 amino acids long. The ends were cut back, 9 bases at V and 4 bases at J, with 15 bases in the middle. For the CDR3, the DNA is TGTGCCAGTTCGTGGGGAAGGGGAGAGACCCAGTACTTC. Protein product: CASSWGRGETQYF.

The V gene is TRBV5-1, the J gene TRBJ2-3; no clear D gene. The CDR3 has 15 amino acids. V lost 0 bases and J lost 2, with 10 bases in between. The germline gives CDR1 SGHRS, CDR2 YFSETQ. This CDR3 is CASSLDGSPTDTQYF. The CDR3 coding sequence is TGCGCCAGCAGCTTGGATGGCAGCCCCACAGATACGCAGTATTTT.

The chain is built from TRBV5-1 and TRBJ2-5, with D perhaps matching TRBD2 (6 bases). The germline CDR1 and CDR2 sequences are SGHRS and YFSETQ. The CDR3 is 13 residues long. V was clipped by 2 bases and J by 5 bases, with 10 bases between them. The chain's CDR3 is CASSFFRGETQYF. Written as DNA, the CDR3 is TGCGCCAGCAGCTTCTTTCGGGGGGAGACCCAGTACTTC.

The genes are TRBV18 and TRBJ2-5, with 10 bases fitting TRBD2. The junction had 7 bases not matched to a gene; V was cut back by 5 bases and J by 4 bases. Germline CDR1 and CDR2: KGHSH and LQKENI. The CDR3 has 15 amino acids. The CDR3 is CASSISGGFRETQYF. DNA of the CDR3: TGTGCCAGCTCAATTAGCGGGGGGTTCCGAGAGACCCAGTACTTC.

V usage is TRBV7-9 and J usage is TRBJ2-5, with 10 bases aligning to TRBD2. J was trimmed by 3 bases and V by 0 bases; bases with no gene match: 7. CDR3 size: 17 residues. The germline V gene encodes CDR1 SEHNR and CDR2 FQNEAQ (reference sequence). This CDR3 reads CASSLARELAGKETQYF. In nucleotides, the CDR3 is TGTGCCAGCAGCTTAGCGCGGGAACTAGCGGGGAAAGAGACCCAGTACTTC.

This rearrangement joins TRBV30 to TRBJ1-4; 9 bases align to TRBD1. CDR1 and CDR2 from the germline V gene are GTSNPN and SVGIG (reference sequence). The CDR3 is made up of 13 amino acids. J was trimmed by 5 bases and V by 6 bases; bases with no gene match: 4. In DNA, the CDR3 is TGTGCCTGCCTCGGGACAGGGAATGAAAAACTGTTTTTT. Translated: CACLGTGNEKLFF. The complete variable domain, with remaining parts taken from reference TRBV30 and TRBJ1-4, reads SQTIHQWPATLVQPVGSPLSLECTVEGTSNPNLYWYRQAAGRGLQLLFYSVGIGQISSEVPQNLSASRPQDRQFILSSKKLLLSDSGFYLCACLGTGNEKLFFGSGTQLSVL.

V and J are TRBV28 and TRBJ1-5; perhaps TRBD1 as D (6 bases). Deletions cut 2 bases from V and 7 bases from J, with 18 bases between. CDR3 length equals 16 residues. Germline V gene sequence: CDR1 MDHEN, CDR2 SYDVKM. Here the CDR3 DNA reads TGTGCCAGCAGTTTAAGTTCGGGGGCTGGTAGACAGCCCCAGCATTTT. This encodes CASSLSSGAGRQPQHF. The variable domain in full, completed from reference TRBV28 and TRBJ1-5, reads DVKVTQSSRYLVKRTGEKVFLECVQDMDHENMFWYRQDPGLGLRLIYFSYDVKMKEKGDIPEGYSVSREKKERFSLILESASTNQTSMYLCASSLSSGAGRQPQHFGDGTRLSIL.

CDR3 sequence: CASSLVGGETQYF. The CDR3 DNA sequence: TGTGCCAGCAGCTTGGTGGGAGGGGAGACCCAGTACTTC. The V gene is TRBV5-4, the J gene TRBJ2-5; 7 bases align to TRBD2. This CDR3 spans 13 amino acids. After removal of 0 bases from V and 5 bases from J, the junction contained 1 base not matched to a gene. CDR1 SGHNT and CDR2 YYREEE come from the germline V gene (reference sequence).

The chain links TRBV20-1 to TRBJ2-5; D unresolved. The germline V gene has CDR1 DFQATT and CDR2 SNEGSKA (reference sequence). Trimming cost V 3 bases and J 2 bases, with 1 base left between them. The CDR3 loop spans 10 amino acids. CDR3 amino acids: CSARQETQYF. The CDR3 DNA sequence: TGCAGTGCTAGGCAAGAGACCCAGTACTTC.

This chain connects TRBV19 to TRBJ1-1; possibly TRBD1 for D (6 bases). Deletions cut 4 bases from V and 6 bases from J, with 9 bases between. CDR1 and CDR2 from the germline V gene are LNHDA and SQIVND (reference sequence). The CDR3 loop spans 12 amino acids. The CDR3 region is CASSTGTPEAFF. CDR3 in DNA: TGTGCCAGTAGTACCGGGACACCTGAAGCTTTCTTT.

This clone was seen once. The chain employs TRBV5-1 and TRBJ2-2, with TRBD1 identical over 8 bases. The CDR3 is 15 residues long. V trimming: 0 bases; J trimming: 7 bases; junction bases outside the gene matches: 5. Germline CDR1 SGHRS, CDR2 YFSETQ. CDR3: CASSLDRGVVGELFF. In DNA, the CDR3 is TGCGCCAGCAGCTTGGACAGGGGGGTTGTCGGGGAGCTGTTTTTT.